These 6 T cell receptor beta chains were all obtained from the same sample, sequenced in a study of control samples from healthy donors and cancer patients. Sequencing used immunoSEQ multiplex PCR; TCRdb keeps in-frame clones, though not all of them. The data hold some 130,000 clones, with approximately 89% observed a single time. Sequencing input: PBMCs. The receptors were sampled from a man between 45 and 60 years old with head and neck cancer.

This clone was found a few times. V is TRBV3-1 (or the pseudogene TRBV3-2) and J is TRBJ2-3, with D perhaps matching TRBD2 (6 bases). V gave up 0 bases and J gave up 1 base, with 14 bases separating them. The CDR3 is 17 amino acids. CDR1 is LGHDT and CDR2 is YNNKEL in the germline V gene (reference sequence). This chain's CDR3 is CASSQDRGSAGTDTQYF. The CDR3 region has the DNA TGTGCCAGCAGCCAAGATCGGGGGTCCGCCGGCACAGATACGCAGTATTTT.

The V call is TRBV3-1 (or the pseudogene TRBV3-2), the J call TRBJ2-2; D unclear. Germline CDR1 is LGHDT and CDR2 is YNNKEL (reference sequence). The CDR3 has 14 residues. The germline V and J ends were trimmed by 2 bases and 4 bases, with 8 bases remaining between them. CDR3 bases: TGTGCCAGCAGCCAAAGTGCTTCCACCGGGGAGCTGTTTTTT. Amino acid sequence: CASSQSASTGELFF.

The chain employs TRBV19 and TRBJ1-6; TRBD1 is a possible D gene (6 bases). Looked up from germline, CDR1 is LNHDA and CDR2 is SQIVND (reference sequence). Trimming stripped 3 bases from V and 9 bases from J, with 12 bases between. This CDR3 contains 14 residues. CDR3 sequence (DNA): TGTGCCAGTAGTATTCCCGAGGGGGGTTCACCCCTCCACTTT. This gives the protein CASSIPEGGSPLHF.

This chain connects TRBV7-9 to TRBJ1-6; TRBD1 is a possible D gene (5 bases). CDR3 length: 17 amino acids. V was trimmed by 5 bases and J by 4 bases, leaving 18 bases between them. Germline lookup yields CDR1 SEHNR and CDR2 FQNEAQ (reference sequence). The CDR3 here is CASSLLSGIGYNSPLHF. The CDR3 DNA follows: TGTGCCAGCAGCCTACTTTCAGGGATTGGGTATAATTCACCCCTCCACTTT.

This chain joins TRBV27 and TRBJ2-1; 11 bases match TRBD1. Germline V gene sequence: CDR1 MNHEY, CDR2 SMNVEV (reference sequence). V was pared by 0 bases and J by 14 bases, with 9 bases of the junction left unmatched. The CDR3 contains 15 residues. As DNA, the CDR3 is TGTGCCAGCAGTTTATCAGGGACAGGGGGGACTCGGGAGTTCTTC. This gives the protein CASSLSGTGGTREFF.

The chain combines TRBV5-1 with TRBJ2-5, with TRBD1 identical over 7 bases. This CDR3 has 14 amino acids. J gave up 1 base and V 5 bases, and 5 bases lay outside the gene matches. Germline V lookup: CDR1 SGHRS, CDR2 YFSETQ. The CDR3 reads CASSVGGSQETQYF. In nucleotides, the CDR3 is TGCGCCAGCAGTGTAGGGGGCTCCCAAGAGACCCAGTACTTC.